This T cell receptor (beta chain) was sequenced for a study of technical replicates of blood from a handful of donors. Libraries were prepared by immunoSEQ multiplex PCR; TCRdb keeps only in-frame clonotypes and omits some of them. The profile shows tens of thousands of clones, 75% to 85% of them singletons. The CDR3 covers 15 residues. In germline, CDR1 is LNHNV, CDR2 YYDKDF (reference sequence). V lost 1 base and J 3 bases, leaving 11 bases between the germline ends. The gene calls are TRBV15 and TRBJ2-3; tentative D call: TRBD2 (6 bases). The specimen sequenced was PBMCs. This TCR was recovered from a human donor in good health. Some clones in this sample may be carry-over from other donors' samples. This CDR3 reads CATSRGLEQTDTQYF. Here the CDR3 DNA reads TGTGCCACCAGCAGAGGACTAGAACAGACAGATACGCAGTATTTT.